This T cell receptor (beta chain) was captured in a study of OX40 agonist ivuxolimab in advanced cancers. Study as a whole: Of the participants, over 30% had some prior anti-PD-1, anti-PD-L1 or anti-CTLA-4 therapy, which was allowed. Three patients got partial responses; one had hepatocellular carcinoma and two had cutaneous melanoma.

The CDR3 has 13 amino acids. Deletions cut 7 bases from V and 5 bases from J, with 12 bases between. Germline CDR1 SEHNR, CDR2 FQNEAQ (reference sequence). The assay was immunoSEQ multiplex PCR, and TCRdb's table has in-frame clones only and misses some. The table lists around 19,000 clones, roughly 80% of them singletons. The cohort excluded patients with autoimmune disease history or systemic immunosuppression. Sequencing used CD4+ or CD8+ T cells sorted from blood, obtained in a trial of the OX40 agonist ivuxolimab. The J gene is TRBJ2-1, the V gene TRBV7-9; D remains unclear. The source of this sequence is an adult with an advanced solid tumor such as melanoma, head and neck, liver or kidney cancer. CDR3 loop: CASTWNSHNEQFF. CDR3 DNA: TGTGCCAGCACCTGGAACAGCCACAATGAGCAGTTCTTC.